This TCR beta chain came from a study of CD8+ T cells in alopecia areata. Across the whole study: Those treated were given oral tofacitinib at 5 to 10 mg twice daily. Treatment ran 6 to 18 months, with 6 months of follow-up afterward.

Documented treatment: oral pan-JAK inhibitor, 5-10 mg twice daily. Reverse transcribed after extraction, RNA yielded cDNA as the sequencing template. Produced via immunoSEQ multiplex PCR; TCRdb's table is partial and in-frame only. The sample carries 150,000 to 200,000 clones, around three fifths recorded once. There are 13 residues in the CDR3. V was clipped by 2 bases and J by 2 bases; unmatched bases: 0. Germline V CDR1 and CDR2: SGHTA, FQGTGA. On this clone: Its antigen remains unknown.

Findings of the study overall: Administration of tofacitinib significantly diminished scalp clonality and expanded CD8+ clones within the top 100.

This sequence joins TRBV7-3 and TRBJ2-7; 7 bases line up with TRBD2. The sequencing used CD4+ T cells sorted from blood, collected around week 49, from a patient treated with tofacitinib. This TCR derives from a human donor with alopecia areata. The CDR3 region is CASSLGLAYEQYF. CDR3 bases: TGTGCCAGCAGCTTAGGACTAGCCTACGAGCAGTACTTC.